This T cell receptor beta chain was found in a study of T cell responses to AZD1222 COVID-19 vaccine. Study-level results: Donors were chiefly white British, with a greater number of females, and clonal diversity was perhaps underestimated. Spike as a whole was targeted by vaccine-associated CD4 TCRs, dominant at 160-218 and 743-854. Scientists sampled the repertoires only once the peak T cell response had passed.

CDR1 is KGHDR, CDR2 SFDVKD, per germline. V shed 3 bases and J 5 bases; nucleotides not matched to a gene: 4. This CDR3 is 15 amino acids long. The data were produced by immunoSEQ multiplex PCR, yet TCRdb's version contains in-frame clones alone and is incomplete. The table has some 120,000 clones, approximately 92% seen once. In regard to this clone: The antigen is unknown.

The input for sequencing was peripheral blood, taken 28 days after the second dose of the MenACWY control vaccine. The TCR sequence derives from an adult who received the MenACWY meningococcal vaccine as a control. The chain uses TRBV24-1 and TRBJ2-3; 10 bases fit TRBD1. This chain's CDR3 is CATSDGTGAGDTQYF. The CDR3, as DNA: TGTGCCACCAGTGATGGGACAGGGGCTGGAGATACGCAGTATTTT.